Here is one TCR beta chain with its context. The same CDR3 is also encoded by other DNA sequences in this sample. This sample stems from a study of cytomegalovirus exposure and HLA in healthy donors. Overall study: Within an early data release were 80 million to 90 million unique TCRs drawn from HLA-typed donors.

Use of 60 Vbeta and 13 Jbeta primers characterized the PCR. Repertoires were generated with immunoSEQ multiplex PCR, while TCRdb's copy carries only in-frame clones and drops some. The data include about 70,000 clones; the top ten clones carry 2.4%. Germline CDR1 reads MDHEN; CDR2 reads SYDVKM. There are 15 residues in the CDR3. V dropped 6 bases and J dropped 2; count of bases not matched to a gene: 4. The TCR originated in a female donor in good health and CMV-seropositive. The sample comprised PBMCs. The V call is TRBV28, the J call TRBJ2-7, with 13 bases matching TRBD2. CDR3 in amino acids: CASSPLAGGPYEQYF. In DNA form, the CDR3 reads TGTGCCAGCAGCCCACTAGCGGGGGGGCCCTACGAGCAGTACTTC.